A selection of T cell receptor beta chains follows, all from one sample in a study of blood T cell repertoires in COVID-19. Produced via immunoSEQ multiplex PCR; TCRdb's table is partial and in-frame only. The data show about 150,000 clones, 84% seen once. Sequencing input: PBMCs or T cells enriched from blood (not recorded which). These receptors originate from a woman aged 50 to 60 who had been exposed to COVID-19. Each CDR3 is given with its conserved first and last residue. D genes are given only for firm matches. Rows may omit the clone size; those that give it use once, few, many or a size class.

clone size,D gene,J gene,V gene,CDR3 DNA,CDR3 protein
.,.,TRBJ1-2,TRBV28,TGTGCCAGCAGTTACGCAGGGGCGCGGGACTATGGCTACACCTTC,CASSYAGARDYGYTF
.,.,TRBJ2-7,TRBV20-1,TGCAGTGCTAGTACCGGTACAGCTACCTACGAGCAGTACTTC,CSASTGTATYEQYF
few,.,TRBJ1-2,TRBV5-4,TGTGCCAGCAGCTTAGTTGGGGGAGGTGGCTACACCTTC,CASSLVGGGGYTF
.,.,TRBJ2-7,TRBV6-1,TGTGCCAGCAGTGAACTGGGCTTCCTTCTAGAGCAGTACTTC,CASSELGFLLEQYF
.,TRBD1,TRBJ2-7,TRBV10-3,TGTGCCATCAGCGCTACAGGGGTCCCTGGAGAGCAGTACTTC,CAISATGVPGEQYF
.,.,TRBJ2-7,TRBV27,TGTGCCAGCAGTCCCGCGGGGCCGTCTGCCTACGAGCAGTACTTC,CASSPAGPSAYEQYF
.,TRBD2,TRBJ2-5,TRBV6-2/TRBV6-3,TGTGCCAGCAGTTACCAAGTGGGAGGGGAGACCCAGTACTTC,CASSYQVGGETQYF
.,TRBD1,TRBJ2-7,TRBV27,TGTGCCAGCAGTACAGGGGTCGAGCAGTACTTC,CASSTGVEQYF
few,TRBD2,TRBJ2-1,TRBV10-2,TGCGCCAGCAGTGATCCCGGGACTAGAGGCAATGAGCAGTTCTTC,CASSDPGTRGNEQFF
.,TRBD2,TRBJ2-5,TRBV5-1,TGCGCCAGCAGCCAACTAGCGGAGGGGACCCAGTACTTC,CASSQLAEGTQYF
.,TRBD2,TRBJ2-1,TRBV19,TGTGCCAGTAGTATAGATCTGGGACTAGCGGGGCTGAGCTCCTACAATGAGCAGTTCTTC,CASSIDLGLAGLSSYNEQFF
few,.,TRBJ1-2,TRBV5-1,TGCGCCAGCAGCACCACAGGGACTAACTATGGCTACACCTTC,CASSTTGTNYGYTF
.,.,TRBJ2-3,TRBV11-3,TGTGCCAGCGGGTGCCTGGTAGTCCCCGTTAGCTGCACAGATACGCAGTATTTT,CASGCLVVPVSCTDTQYF
few,.,TRBJ2-7,TRBV9,TGTGCCAGCAGCGAGGACAATCACTACGAGCAGTACTTC,CASSEDNHYEQYF
.,TRBD2,TRBJ2-1,TRBV14,TGTGCCAGCAGCCAAGAACTAGCGGGGGTGGATGAGCAGTTCTTC,CASSQELAGVDEQFF
.,.,TRBJ2-3,TRBV14,TGTGCCAGCAGCCAATGGAGGGTCTCAGATACGCAGTATTTT,CASSQWRVSDTQYF
few,.,TRBJ1-5,TRBV6-5,TGTGCCAGCAGGGGGGGTGGGGGCAATCAGCCCCAGCATTTT,CASRGGGGNQPQHF
few,.,TRBJ1-2,TRBV2,TGTGCCAGTCATTCCCAGTACAGTCAGGACTATGGCTACACCTTC,CASHSQYSQDYGYTF